These 17 T cell receptor beta chains were sequenced from one sample in a study of cytomegalovirus exposure and HLA in healthy donors. Vbeta (60) and Jbeta (13) primers were used in the PCR. Produced via immunoSEQ multiplex PCR; TCRdb's table is partial and in-frame only. The sample yields 85,000 to 90,000 clones, approximately 90% seen once. Sample: PBMCs. These receptors originate from a young man in good health and CMV-seronegative.

The chain joins TRBV19 to TRBJ2-2, with 10 nucleotides matching TRBD2. With 4 bases clipped from V and 6 bases from J, the junction kept 5 bases outside the gene matches. Per germline, CDR1 LNHDA and CDR2 SQIVND (reference sequence). The CDR3 length is 15 residues. This CDR3 reads CASSRRLAGAGELFF. CDR3 DNA sequence: TGTGCCAGTAGTAGGCGGCTAGCGGGAGCCGGGGAGCTGTTTTTT.

CDR3 in amino acids: CSAMTGTRTDTQYF. As DNA, the CDR3 is TGCAGCGCTATGACAGGGACACGCACAGATACGCAGTATTTT. This chain links TRBV29-1 with TRBJ2-3; TRBD1 aligns across 7 bases. The germline CDR1 and CDR2 sequences are SQVTM and ANQGSEA. This CDR3 has 14 residues. J gave up 1 base and V 7 bases, and 8 bases lay outside the gene matches.

The chain has TRBV7-9 and TRBJ1-2; D gene ambiguous. The CDR3 loop spans 15 amino acids. V was clipped by 0 bases and J by 0 bases, with 8 bases between them. Germline V gene lookup returns CDR1 SEHNR and CDR2 FQNEAQ (reference sequence). CDR3 bases: TGTGCCAGCAGCTTAGCAACCGACTCTAACTATGGCTACACCTTC. Translating it yields CASSLATDSNYGYTF. Supplemented by reference TRBV7-9 and TRBJ1-2, the full variable domain reads DTGVSQNPRHKITKRGQNVTFRCDPISEHNRLYWYRQTLGQGPEFLTYFQNEAQLEKSRLLSDRFSAERPKGSFSTLEIQRTEQGDSAMYLCASSLATDSNYGYTFGSGTRLTVV.

The chain has TRBV27 and TRBJ1-5; 7 nucleotides match TRBD1. Germline CDR1 reads MNHEY; CDR2 reads SMNVEV (reference sequence). The CDR3 runs to 13 residues. V lost 6 bases, J lost 6 bases, and 5 bases stayed unmatched. CDR3: CASSLNRGQPQHF. CDR3 nucleotides: TGTGCCAGCAGCCTTAACAGGGGTCAGCCCCAGCATTTT.

In DNA, the CDR3 is TGCGCCAGCAGCCGACAGGGAACAGATACGCAGTATTTT. Encoded protein: CASSRQGTDTQYF. The J gene is TRBJ2-3, the V gene TRBV5-1, with 7 bases that match TRBD1. V lost 4 bases to trimming and J lost 3 bases; unmatched junction nucleotides: 2. Germline CDR1 reads SGHRS; CDR2 reads YFSETQ. The CDR3 has 13 residues.

The rearrangement links TRBV6-1 to TRBJ1-2; 9 nucleotides agree with TRBD1. Unmatched junction bases numbered 2, after V lost 3 bases and J lost 6 bases. Germline CDR1 and CDR2: MNHNS and SASEGT. The CDR3 consists of 13 residues. CDR3 nucleotide sequence: TGTGCCAGCAGTGAGACAGGGGGAAATGGCTACACCTTC. Protein: CASSETGGNGYTF.

V is TRBV23-1 and J is TRBJ1-5; 8 bases fit TRBD1. TRBV23-1 is an ORF, and what it does is uncertain. With V trimmed by 4 bases and J by 5 bases, 16 bases remained unmatched. The CDR3 has 18 residues. This chain's CDR3 is CASSRGLIRDRPYQPQHF. The DNA of the CDR3 is TGCGCCAGCAGTCGGGGGCTAATAAGGGACAGGCCTTATCAGCCCCAGCATTTT.

The V call is TRBV12-5, the J call TRBJ1-1; possible D gene TRBD1, 6 bases. This CDR3 is built from 13 residues. The V end lost 3 bases, the J end lost 1 base, and 6 bases lay between the germline ends. Germline CDR1 and CDR2: LGHNT and FRNRAP. The CDR3 is CASGLGGNTEAFF. The CDR3 DNA sequence: TGTGCTAGTGGTTTAGGGGGGAACACTGAAGCTTTCTTT.

This clone turned up a few times. The chain recombines TRBV19 with TRBJ1-4, with D perhaps matching TRBD1 (5 bases). This CDR3 spans 16 amino acids. Trimming pared 6 bases from V and 0 bases from J, leaving 14 bases between. CDR1 and CDR2 (germline): LNHDA, SQIVND (reference sequence). The chain's CDR3 is CASRRDGTATNEKLFF. The CDR3 DNA reads as TGTGCCAGTAGGCGGGACGGAACTGCAACTAATGAAAAACTGTTTTTT.

This chain connects TRBV28 to TRBJ1-3, with 7 bases identical to TRBD1. This CDR3 has 14 residues. V dropped 10 bases and J dropped 0; count of bases not matched to a gene: 6. CDR1 MDHEN and CDR2 SYDVKM come from the germline V gene. CDR3 in amino acids: CATLAGGSGNTIYF. In nucleotides, the CDR3 is TGTGCCACCCTGGCAGGGGGCTCTGGAAACACCATATATTTT.

The rearrangement uses TRBV4-2 and TRBJ2-3, with 7 bases lining up with TRBD2. V lost 1 base to trimming and J lost 4 bases; unmatched junction nucleotides: 8. The CDR3 loop spans 16 amino acids. CDR1 and CDR2 from the germline V gene are LGHNA and YNFKEQ. In DNA form, the CDR3 reads TGTGCCAGCAGCCAAGCCACGGGGGGATCTGCAGATACGCAGTATTTT. Amino acids: CASSQATGGSADTQYF.

The chain recombines TRBV28 with TRBJ1-2; 7 bases map to TRBD1. The CDR3 contains 19 residues. The germline V gene encodes CDR1 MDHEN and CDR2 SYDVKM. The junction had 18 bases not matched to a gene; V was cut back by 3 bases and J by 2 bases. CDR3 loop: CASSFRNPPTGAWNYGYTF. In DNA form, the CDR3 reads TGTGCCAGCAGTTTCCGCAATCCGCCCACAGGGGCCTGGAACTATGGCTACACCTTC.

The chain recombines TRBV28 with TRBJ1-1; the D is unclear. The CDR3 extends over 15 amino acids. Germline CDR1 reads MDHEN; CDR2 reads SYDVKM. V lost 6 bases and J 4 bases, leaving 18 bases between the germline ends. CDR3 sequence: CASSQYPSEVTEAFF. CDR3 DNA sequence: TGTGCCAGCAGCCAGTACCCTTCTGAGGTCACTGAAGCTTTCTTT.

This clone was seen a few times. The rearrangement uses TRBV27 and TRBJ2-1, with 7 bases fitting TRBD2. Per the germline V gene, CDR1 is MNHEY and CDR2 is SMNVEV (reference sequence). CDR3 length equals 15 residues. Losses at the gene ends were 2 bases for V and 9 bases for J; bases not matched to a gene: 10. The CDR3 coding sequence is TGTGCCAGCAGTTTACCCCCCGGGAGGATACGTGAGCAGTTCTTC. This translates into CASSLPPGRIREQFF.

The chain is built from TRBV29-1 and TRBJ1-2; 7 positions match TRBD1. The V and J ends lost 1 base and 8 bases, in that order; junction bases with no gene match: 7. Germline-derived CDR1 and CDR2 are SQVTM and ANQGSEA. The CDR3 spans 13 residues. DNA of the CDR3: TGCAGCGTTGAAGGGAGGGACAGATGGGGCTACACCTTC. Translation gives CSVEGRDRWGYTF.

V is TRBV6-5 and J is TRBJ1-5, with D perhaps TRBD1 (5 bases). The CDR3 sequence is 14 residues long. Germline V gene lookup returns CDR1 MNHEY and CDR2 SVGAGI. With 4 bases removed from V and 2 bases from J, the gap between germline ends came to 9 bases. CDR3 region: CASSSRQRNQPQHF. The CDR3 DNA reads TGTGCCAGCAGTTCGAGACAGCGCAATCAGCCCCAGCATTTT.

The gene calls are TRBV4-1 and TRBJ2-5, with D possibly TRBD2 on 5 matching bases. The V end lost 1 base, the J end lost 0 bases, and 18 bases lay between the germline ends. Germline loops: CDR1 MGHRA, CDR2 YSYEKL. There are 18 residues in the CDR3. The CDR3 loop reads CASSQATGSVSYQETQYF. CDR3 sequence (DNA): TGCGCCAGCAGCCAAGCTACTGGGAGTGTATCGTACCAAGAGACCCAGTACTTC.